These 8 T cell receptor beta chains originate from one sample sequenced in a study of blood T cell repertoires in COVID-19. Clones were sequenced by immunoSEQ multiplex PCR, and TCRdb holds only the in-frame ones, with some missing. The sample consists of approximately 430,000 clones, 70% to 90% of them appearing once. Sequenced: peripheral blood. Receptor source: a woman aged 25 to 39 with active or convalescent COVID-19.

This sequence joins TRBV6-5 and TRBJ1-3; D is unclear. Germline assignment: CDR1 MNHEY and CDR2 SVGAGI. The CDR3 length is 15 residues. Trimming took 4 bases from V and 0 from J, leaving 10 bases between them. This chain's CDR3 is CASSLGSLSGNTIYF. The DNA for the CDR3 is TGTGCCAGCAGTTTGGGCAGCCTCTCTGGAAACACCATATATTTT.

The chain joins TRBV4-1 to TRBJ2-2, with 10 positions matching TRBD2. The CDR3 contains 18 residues. With V trimmed by 0 bases and J by 4 bases, 8 bases remained unmatched. Germline loops: CDR1 MGHRA, CDR2 YSYEKL. DNA for the CDR3: TGCGCCAGCAGCCAAGATTTTAGCGGGAGGCTTCCCACCGGGGAGCTGTTTTTT. This sequence encodes CASSQDFSGRLPTGELFF.

V usage is TRBV24-1 and J usage is TRBJ2-2; 9 bases are shared with TRBD1. The CDR3 length is 17 residues. Germline CDR1 and CDR2: KGHDR and SFDVKD. After removal of 3 bases from V and 1 base from J, the junction contained 5 bases not matched to a gene. Written as DNA, the CDR3 is TGTGCCACCAGTGATCCACCGGGACAGGGGAACACCGGGGAGCTGTTTTTT. Encoded protein: CATSDPPGQGNTGELFF.

The rearrangement uses TRBV6-5 and TRBJ1-5; 10 bases align to TRBD1. CDR1 is MNHEY and CDR2 is SVGAGI in the germline V gene. This CDR3 comprises 15 residues. Trimming took 4 bases from V and 2 from J; bases not matched to a gene: 2. Here the CDR3 reads CASSSGTGGNQPQHF. The CDR3 DNA follows: TGTGCCAGCAGTTCCGGGACAGGGGGCAATCAGCCCCAGCATTTT.

The V gene is TRBV18, the J gene TRBJ1-2; D remains ambiguous. CDR3 length: 13 residues. Germline V gives CDR1 KGHSH, CDR2 LQKENI. Trimming took off 3 bases at V and 5 bases at J, with 10 bases between the two ends. CDR3 DNA sequence: TGTGCCAGCTCACCTGGAAGGGAGTATGGCTACACCTTC. Amino acids: CASSPGREYGYTF.

This chain links TRBV4-2 with TRBJ2-3; 9 positions agree with TRBD2. V lost 2 bases and J lost 4; bases outside the gene matches: 13. CDR3 length: 18 amino acids. Germline loops: CDR1 LGHNA, CDR2 YNFKEQ. Here the CDR3 DNA reads TGTGCCAGCAGCCAAATTATGGCTAGCGGGATGGTCGCAGATACGCAGTATTTT. The encoded protein is CASSQIMASGMVADTQYF.

The chain uses TRBV2 and TRBJ2-3; no clear D. The V end was cut by 2 bases, the J end by 6 bases, with 9 bases between. In germline, CDR1 is SNHLY, CDR2 FYNNEI. The CDR3 loop spans 13 amino acids. The CDR3 nucleotides are TGTGCCAGCAGTGAACAGATCGGGGATACGCAGTATTTT. Protein sequence: CASSEQIGDTQYF.

V is TRBV19 and J is TRBJ2-1, with 10 bases fitting TRBD2. The V gene's germline CDR1 is LNHDA and CDR2 SQIVND (reference sequence). There are 14 residues in the CDR3. V was clipped by 2 bases and J by 10 bases; unmatched bases: 5. CDR3: CASSILAGDGEQFF. CDR3 DNA: TGTGCCAGTAGTATACTAGCGGGAGATGGAGAGCAGTTCTTC.